Described below is a single T cell receptor (beta chain) sequence and its context. One end of the junction is discordant with germline, which a read error may explain. The sample comes from a study of esophageal squamous cell carcinoma under preoperative chemotherapy. TCRdb independently ran MiXCR on the PCR reads; one entry per CDR3 protein. The table shows 34,000 or so distinct CDR3 sequences, with 40% to 65% occurring only once. The germline V gene has CDR1 SGHVS and CDR2 FQNEAQ. This CDR3 region has 16 residues. As to time point: after preoperative PTX-NDP chemotherapy. The chain employs TRBV7-8 and TRBJ2-3; 8 bases agree with TRBD2. The sample was gathered from a patient given preoperative chemotherapy. The sequence was collected from a human donor with esophageal squamous cell carcinoma. The donor label of this sample is uncertain. The CDR3: CASTSLGGGDQDTQYF. CDR3 DNA sequence: TGTGCCAGCACGAGCCTCGGGGGGGGTGACCAAGATACCCAGTATTTT. The full variable domain, in which reference TRBV7-8 and TRBJ2-3 provide the parts outside the CDR3, is GAGVSQSPRYKVAKRGQDVALRCDPISGHVSLFWYQQALGQGPEFLTYFQNEAQLDKSGLPSDRFFAERPEGSVSTLKIQRTQQEDSAVYLCASTSLGGGDQDTQYFGPGTRLTVL.